What follows describes a single T cell receptor beta chain. Its antigen is not known. Other nucleotide sequences in the sample specify the same CDR3. The immunoSEQ assay was version 4, run in survey mode. The assay was immunoSEQ multiplex PCR, and TCRdb's table has in-frame clones only and misses some. The sample records more than 30,000 clones, roughly 71% being singletons. V was pared by 3 bases and J by 2 bases, with 4 bases of the junction left unmatched. The CDR3 loop spans 14 amino acids. Germline CDR1 reads ENHRY; CDR2 reads SYGVKD. Overlapping HIV-1 Gag 15-mer peptides at approximately 1 ug per peptide per mL were used. Sorting selected CD4+ T cells upregulating both CD40 ligand and CD69. This entry belongs to a study of persistence of HIV-infected CD4 T cells.

The TCR comes from an adult man with HIV who was CMV-seropositive. This chain joins TRBV10-3 and TRBJ2-7, with 7 bases aligning to TRBD1. Sequencing used CD4+ T cells sorted from PBMCs after roughly 18-hour stimulation, obtained from a patient who received antiretroviral therapy. The CDR3 loop reads CAISESGQPYEQYF. Here the CDR3 DNA reads TGTGCCATCAGTGAATCGGGACAGCCCTACGAGCAGTACTTC.